These 21 T cell receptor beta chains share one sample of origin, sequenced in a study of blood T cells in healthy people across ages. Alongside a J-beta primer mix, a sample-barcoded 5' primer served in a second PCR lasting about 7 to 11 cycles. MiXCR was run by TCRdb on the 5' RACE reads, yielding one entry per CDR3 protein. Of some 750,000 distinct CDR3 sequences listed, approximately 22% were seen once; the top ten hold around 22%. Sequencing was performed on blood. Every receptor here comes from an older man in good health.

This clonotype was detected a few times. The V and J genes are TRBV20-1 and TRBJ2-4; 8 nucleotides line up with TRBD1. V dropped 0 bases and J dropped 13; count of bases not matched to a gene: 8. This CDR3 has 13 residues. From germline, CDR1 is DFQATT and CDR2 SNEGSKA (reference sequence). The CDR3, as DNA: TGCAGTGCTAGAGAACCCGGACAGGGTATACAGTACTTC. Translation gives CSAREPGQGIQYF.

V and J are TRBV24-1 and TRBJ2-5, with 11 bases identical to TRBD2. Per germline, CDR1 KGHDR and CDR2 SFDVKD. The CDR3 is 15 residues long. J gave up 5 bases and V 3 bases, and 4 bases lay outside the gene matches. CDR3 in amino acids: CATSDQGLAEETQYF. The CDR3 DNA is TGTGCCACCAGTGATCAGGGACTAGCGGAGGAGACCCAGTACTTC.

In its sample, this clonotype was seen a few times. This rearrangement joins TRBV6-5 to TRBJ1-2, with no clear D. The germline V and J ends were trimmed by 6 bases and 7 bases, with 12 bases remaining between them. The CDR3 spans 12 residues. Germline V gives CDR1 MNHEY, CDR2 SVGAGI. DNA of the CDR3: TGTGCCAGCAGACCACGGGAGAGTGGCTACACCTTC. Translating gives CASRPRESGYTF.

The chain couples TRBV9 to TRBJ1-5; 8 nucleotides agree with TRBD1. The V segment lost 4 bases and the J segment 6 bases; nucleotides outside the gene matches: 6. This CDR3 has 14 residues. CDR1 and CDR2 from the germline V gene are SGDLS and YYNGEE. Here the CDR3 reads CASSTTGGGQPQHF. The CDR3 coding sequence is TGTGCCAGCAGCACAACAGGGGGAGGTCAGCCCCAGCATTTT.

This clonotype has more than one count but fewer than ten. The chain recombines TRBV25-1 with TRBJ2-5; D call uncertain. The germline V gene encodes CDR1 MGHDK and CDR2 SYGVNS. Trimming cost V 4 bases and J 10 bases, with 13 bases left between them. This CDR3 region has 12 residues. The CDR3: CASSVQSWDQYF. The CDR3 nucleotides read TGTGCCAGCAGTGTGCAGAGCTGGGACCAGTACTTC. Using reference TRBV25-1 and TRBJ2-5 for the parts outside the CDR3, the full variable domain is EADIYQTPRYLVIGTGKKITLECSQTMGHDKMYWYQQDPGMELHLIHYSYGVNSTEKGDLSSESTVSRIRTEHFPLTLESARPSHTSQYLCASSVQSWDQYFGPGTRLLVL.

This clonotype was seen ten or more times. The chain uses TRBV29-1 and TRBJ2-5; a weak D match, TRBD2 (6 bases). The CDR3 extends over 12 amino acids. Germline CDR1 is SQVTM and CDR2 is ANQGSEA. The V gene lost 4 bases and the J gene lost 5 bases, with 11 bases spanning the gap. CDR3 sequence reads: CSVAEGRETQYF. CDR3 DNA: TGCAGCGTTGCCGAGGGGAGGGAGACCCAGTACTTC.

Concerning this clonotype itself: Compared with germline, one end of the junction differs, possibly owing to a read error. This chain's CDR3 is CATSEGNSETFF. For the CDR3, the DNA is TGTGCCACCAGTGAAGGGAACAGTGAAACTTTCTTT. The chain employs TRBV24-1 and TRBJ1-1; D not certain. The CDR3 loop spans 12 amino acids. The germline gives CDR1 KGHDR, CDR2 SFDVKD.

This clonotype showed up just a few times. The chain recombines TRBV6-2 or TRBV6-3 with TRBJ1-5; 7 nucleotides line up with TRBD1. The CDR3 contains 14 residues. V shed 6 bases, J shed 3 bases, and the junction held 5 bases outside the gene matches. Germline V gene lookup returns CDR1 MNHEY and CDR2 SVGEGT. CDR3 sequence reads: CASRTGFVNQPQHF. CDR3 nucleotide sequence: TGTGCCAGCAGGACAGGGTTTGTCAATCAGCCCCAGCATTTT.

This clonotype has a handful of counts. The CDR3 region is CASSFPEGRRQETQYF. DNA of the CDR3: TGTGCCAGCAGCTTCCCAGAGGGACGGAGACAAGAGACCCAGTACTTC. The chain links TRBV13 to TRBJ2-5; D may be TRBD1 or TRBD2 (5 bases each). The CDR3 is 16 amino acids. In germline, CDR1 is PRHDT, CDR2 FYEKMQ (reference sequence). The V and J ends lost 3 bases and 2 bases respectively, with 16 bases between them.

The V and J genes are TRBV4-1 and TRBJ2-1, with TRBD2 as a possible D gene (5 bases). The germline V and J ends were trimmed by 0 bases and 4 bases, with 13 bases remaining between them. The CDR3 extends over 16 amino acids. CDR1 and CDR2 (germline): MGHRA, YSYEKL. The CDR3 DNA sequence: TGCGCCAGCAGCCAAGAGATCGGGGTATATTACAATGAGCAGTTCTTC. Its translation: CASSQEIGVYYNEQFF.

The chain combines TRBV21-1 with TRBJ2-1. TRBV21-1 is a pseudogene. CDR3 length: 15 amino acids. The CDR3, as DNA: TGTGCCAGCAGCAAGCTCGGCTTTTGGAGTTACGAGCAGTTCTTC. Translated: CASSKLGFWSYEQFF.

This chain connects TRBV30 to TRBJ2-7; D is unclear. Gene TRBJ2-5 matches the end of the DNA better, so the J call may be wrong. Germline lookup yields CDR1 GTSNPN and CDR2 SVGIG (reference sequence). The length of the CDR3 is 12 residues. The CDR3 DNA reads as TGTGCCTCCCGACCCGATGCGGAGACCCAGTACTTC. Translating it yields CASRPDAETQYF.

The table lists this clonotype with a few counts. At one end the junction does not follow the germline gene, possibly because of a read error. The chain links TRBV19 to TRBJ2-2, with D maybe TRBD2 (6 bases). CDR3 size: 18 residues. CDR1 is LNHDA and CDR2 is SQIVND in the germline V gene (reference sequence). Written as DNA, the CDR3 is TGTGCCAGTAGTATAGATGGACGAGGGCTAGCGAAAACCGGGGAGCTGTTTTTT. Amino acids: CASSIDGRGLAKTGELFF.

A few counts support this clonotype. One base away lies a much larger clone, so this may be a sequencing read error. The rearrangement uses TRBV6-6 and TRBJ2-5; D is ambiguous. The CDR3 is 14 residues long. Germline CDR1 reads MNHNY; CDR2 reads SVGAGI (reference sequence). CDR3 nucleotide sequence: TGTGCCGGCAGTTACTCGATATTAGGAGAGACCCAGTACTTC. Encoded protein: CAGSYSILGETQYF.

This clonotype was recorded a few times. The chain has TRBV29-1 and TRBJ2-1, with 7 positions matching TRBD2. The end of the DNA aligns better with TRBJ2-7, so the J call may be wrong. The CDR3 consists of 13 residues. Germline V gene lookup returns CDR1 SQVTM and CDR2 ANQGSEA. CDR3 in amino acids: CSVLHGGLREQYF. The CDR3 DNA follows: TGCAGCGTCCTCCACGGGGGACTACGGGAGCAGTACTTC.

The CDR3 protein is CASSPLPTSGLSTDTQYF. The DNA for the CDR3 is TGTGCCAGCTCCCCCCTCCCTACTAGCGGACTGAGCACAGATACGCAGTATTTT. The J gene is TRBJ2-3, the V gene TRBV18; 8 bases fit TRBD2. V shed 6 bases and J 0 bases; nucleotides not matched to a gene: 14. This CDR3 is 18 amino acids long. Germline assignment: CDR1 KGHSH and CDR2 LQKENI.

The CDR3 nucleotides read TGTGCCAGCAGCAGGACAGGGCCCATCTATGGCTACACCTTC. It translates to CASSRTGPIYGYTF. The chain uses TRBV5-6 and TRBJ1-2; TRBD1 aligns across 8 bases. CDR3 length: 14 amino acids. Germline assignment: CDR1 SGHDT and CDR2 YYEEEE. The V and J ends lost 4 bases and 4 bases, in that order; junction bases with no gene match: 6.

The chain links TRBV2 to TRBJ2-7; maybe TRBD1 (6 bases). Germline V lookup: CDR1 SNHLY, CDR2 FYNNEI. Trimming took 4 bases from V and 2 from J, leaving 18 bases between them. The CDR3 covers 16 residues. CDR3 sequence (DNA): TGTGCCAGCAGTGGGAACAGGGAATCCCCGACCTACGAGCAGTACTTC. As protein: CASSGNRESPTYEQYF.

This chain joins TRBV3-1 and TRBJ2-5, with D unresolved. The CDR3 has 12 residues. V lost 3 bases, J lost 4 bases, and 6 bases lay in between. From germline, CDR1 is LGHDT and CDR2 YNNKEL (reference sequence). The CDR3 region is CASSHWGETQYF. CDR3 sequence (DNA): TGTGCCAGCAGCCACTGGGGAGAGACCCAGTACTTC.

This chain uses TRBV28 with TRBJ2-7; 7 bases fit TRBD1. Trimming cost V 8 bases and J 5 bases; bases outside gene matches: 12. The germline gives CDR1 MDHEN, CDR2 SYDVKM. The CDR3 consists of 14 residues. CDR3 protein: CASYTDRVLDEQYF. The CDR3 nucleotides read TGTGCCAGCTACACCGACAGGGTCCTTGACGAGCAGTACTTC.

This sequence joins TRBV3-1 and TRBJ2-1, with 9 nucleotides matching TRBD2. Trimming removed 4 bases from V and 0 bases from J; junction bases left unmatched: 4. Germline CDR1 and CDR2: LGHDT and YNNKEL (reference sequence). The CDR3 is 16 amino acids. Here the CDR3 reads CASSRVSGSSYNEQFF. The CDR3 bases are TGTGCCAGCAGCCGTGTTAGCGGGAGCTCCTACAATGAGCAGTTCTTC.